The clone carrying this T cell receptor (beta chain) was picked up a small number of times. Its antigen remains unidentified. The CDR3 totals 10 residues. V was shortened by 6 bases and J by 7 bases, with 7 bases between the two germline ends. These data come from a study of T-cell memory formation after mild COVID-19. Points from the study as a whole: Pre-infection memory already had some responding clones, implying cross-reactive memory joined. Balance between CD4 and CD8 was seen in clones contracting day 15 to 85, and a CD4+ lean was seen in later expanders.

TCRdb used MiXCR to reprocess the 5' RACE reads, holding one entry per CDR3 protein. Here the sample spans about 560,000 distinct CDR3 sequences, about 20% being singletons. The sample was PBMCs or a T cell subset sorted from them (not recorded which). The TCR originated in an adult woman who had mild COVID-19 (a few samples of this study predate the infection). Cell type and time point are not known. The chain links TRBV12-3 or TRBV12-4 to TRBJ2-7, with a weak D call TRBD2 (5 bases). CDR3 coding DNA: TGTGCCAGCAGCCGCGGGGAGCAGTACTTC. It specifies CASSRGEQYF.